Below are 32 T cell receptor beta chains sequenced from a single sample in a study of OX40 agonist ivuxolimab in advanced cancers. Clones were sequenced by immunoSEQ multiplex PCR, and TCRdb holds only the in-frame ones, with some missing. The sample records roughly 60,000 clones, around 80% being singletons. The input for sequencing was CD4+ or CD8+ T cells sorted from blood, taken in a trial of the OX40 agonist ivuxolimab. These receptors were obtained from an adult with an advanced solid tumor such as melanoma, head and neck, liver or kidney cancer.

The genes are TRBV6-1 and TRBJ1-5; a weak D match, TRBD1 (5 bases). V was shortened by 6 bases and J by 2 bases, with 14 bases between the two germline ends. CDR1 and CDR2 (germline): MNHNS, SASEGT. This CDR3 comprises 15 residues. CDR3 sequence (DNA): TGTGCCAGCAGAGACTGGGGGATGGGCAATCAGCCCCAGCATTTT. It translates to CASRDWGMGNQPQHF.

The chain has TRBV30 and TRBJ1-6, with 8 bases lining up with TRBD1. Germline V gene sequence: CDR1 GTSNPN, CDR2 SVGIG (reference sequence). The CDR3 is 15 amino acids. V gave up 6 bases and J gave up 4 bases; unmatched junction bases: 8. The CDR3 DNA reads as TGTGCCTGTATCAGGGGGCGTTCGTATAATTCACCCCTCCACTTT. The encoded protein is CACIRGRSYNSPLHF.

The J gene is TRBJ2-5, the V gene TRBV5-6; unclear D gene. This CDR3 has 13 residues. The V gene's germline CDR1 is SGHDT and CDR2 YYEEEE. The V end lost 4 bases, the J end lost 2 bases, and 9 bases lay between the germline ends. CDR3 loop: CASSRSIQETQYF. In nucleotides, the CDR3 is TGTGCCAGCAGCCGGTCGATACAAGAGACCCAGTACTTC.

The V gene is TRBV5-5, the J gene TRBJ2-7; 7 bases agree with TRBD2. The V gene end was trimmed by 3 bases and the J gene end by 2 bases; junction bases not matched to a gene: 5. Germline values: CDR1 SGHKS, CDR2 YYEKEE (reference sequence). This CDR3 comprises 14 residues. The CDR3 DNA reads TGTGCCAGCAGCTCGTTCGGACTAGCCTACGAGCAGTACTTC. Translated: CASSSFGLAYEQYF.

The rearrangement uses TRBV30 and TRBJ2-3; D remains unclear. Trimming removed 0 bases at V and 1 base at J, with 5 bases between. Germline-derived CDR1 and CDR2 are GTSNPN and SVGIG (reference sequence). The CDR3 has 13 amino acids. Here the CDR3 reads CAWSVGGTDTQYF. CDR3 nucleotides: TGTGCCTGGAGTGTAGGCGGCACAGATACGCAGTATTTT.

The chain carries TRBV19 and TRBJ1-2; 7 bases match TRBD1. The trim removed 7 bases at V and 2 bases at J, leaving 4 bases unmatched. CDR1 LNHDA and CDR2 SQIVND come from the germline V gene (reference sequence). The CDR3 loop spans 13 amino acids. The CDR3, as DNA: TGTGCCAGTAACCCGGACAGGAACTATGGCTACACCTTC. Residues: CASNPDRNYGYTF.

The genes are TRBV6-6 and TRBJ1-2, with TRBD1 identical over 7 bases. The CDR3 is 12 residues long. The V gene end was trimmed by 6 bases and the J gene end by 6 bases; junction bases not matched to a gene: 4. The germline V gene encodes CDR1 MNHNY and CDR2 SVGAGI (reference sequence). The CDR3: CASRTGYDGYTF. For the CDR3, the DNA is TGTGCCAGCAGGACAGGGTATGATGGCTACACCTTC.

Of note for this clone: One end of the junction is discordant with germline, which a read error may explain. CDR3 in DNA: TGTGCCGGCAGCCAAGACCCCGGAACGATGAACACTGAAGCTTTCTTT. The encoded protein is CAGSQDPGTMNTEAFF. V usage is TRBV4-2 and J usage is TRBJ1-1, with D unclear. Germline V lookup: CDR1 LGHNA, CDR2 YNFKEQ. The CDR3 spans 16 residues.

CDR3 coding DNA: TGTGCCAGCAGCTCCGATTTGAGCTACGAGCAGTACTTC. Amino acids: CASSSDLSYEQYF. The V and J genes are TRBV7-8 and TRBJ2-7; unclear D gene. V lost 4 bases and J lost 3, with 10 bases in between. The CDR3 sequence is 13 residues long. Looked up from germline, CDR1 is SGHVS and CDR2 is FQNEAQ.

This clone has a single count. V and J are TRBV5-4 and TRBJ1-1, with TRBD1 as a possible D gene (5 bases). V shed 0 bases and J shed 4 bases, with 16 bases lying between them. CDR3 length equals 16 residues. The germline CDR1 and CDR2 sequences are SGHNT and YYREEE (reference sequence). The CDR3: CASSLGAGTGGTEAFF. The CDR3 DNA sequence: TGTGCCAGCAGCTTGGGAGCAGGGACTGGTGGCACTGAAGCTTTCTTT.

The chain couples TRBV9 to TRBJ2-7, with 8 bases matching TRBD2. The CDR3 consists of 14 residues. CDR1 and CDR2 from the germline V gene are SGDLS and YYNGEE. With 0 bases clipped from V and 3 bases from J, the junction kept 2 bases outside the gene matches. CDR3 nucleotide sequence: TGTGCCAGCAGCGTAGGAACTAGCGGCTACGAGCAGTACTTC. Its protein is CASSVGTSGYEQYF.

The chain links TRBV29-1 to TRBJ2-1; D may be TRBD1 or TRBD2 (5 bases each). Trimming stripped 6 bases from V and 4 bases from J, with 13 bases between. Per the germline V gene, CDR1 is SQVTM and CDR2 is ANQGSEA. The CDR3 has 13 amino acids. The CDR3 DNA reads as TGCAGCGTCGGGACCGCTCTTTACAATGAGCAGTTCTTC. Translation gives CSVGTALYNEQFF.

The CDR3, as DNA: TGCGCCAGCAGCTTGGCCACGGGGCCAGGGGCTGGAAACACCATATATTTT. Its protein is CASSLATGPGAGNTIYF. This chain joins TRBV5-1 and TRBJ1-3, with D perhaps TRBD1 (6 bases). This CDR3 is built from 17 residues. The ends were cut back, 0 bases at V and 2 bases at J, with 15 bases in the middle. The germline V gene has CDR1 SGHRS and CDR2 YFSETQ. The full variable domain, in which reference TRBV5-1 and TRBJ1-3 provide the parts outside the CDR3, is KAGVTQTPRYLIKTRGQQVTLSCSPISGHRSVSWYQQTPGQGLQFLFEYFSETQRNKGNFPGRFSGRQFSNSRSEMNVSTLELGDSALYLCASSLATGPGAGNTIYFGEGSWLTVV.

CDR3 coding DNA: TGTGCCAGCAGTGAAGGGGCGGGCAGATCCTACTACGAGCAGTACTTC. Its protein is CASSEGAGRSYYEQYF. The V call is TRBV6-1, the J call TRBJ2-7, with D tentatively TRBD2 (5 bases). This CDR3 comprises 16 residues. Germline CDR1 and CDR2: MNHNS and SASEGT. With 1 base removed from V and 3 bases from J, the gap between germline ends came to 16 bases.

The CDR3 region is CAIATGTGSYNEQFF. The DNA of the CDR3 is TGTGCCATCGCCACCGGGACAGGGAGCTACAATGAGCAGTTCTTC. The rearrangement links TRBV10-3 to TRBJ2-1; 9 nucleotides line up with TRBD1. The CDR3 loop spans 15 amino acids. Germline loops: CDR1 ENHRY, CDR2 SYGVKD. V shed 8 bases, J shed 3 bases, and the junction held 8 bases outside the gene matches.

The genes are TRBV27 and TRBJ2-3; TRBD1 agrees at 10 bases. This CDR3 comprises 17 residues. Trimming removed 4 bases from V and 9 bases from J; junction bases left unmatched: 16. Germline V gives CDR1 MNHEY, CDR2 SMNVEV (reference sequence). CDR3: CASSSYRDRGVSGTQYF. The DNA of the CDR3 is TGTGCCAGCAGTTCCTACCGGGACAGGGGCGTGAGCGGGACGCAGTATTTT.

The chain carries TRBV4-1 and TRBJ2-7; 7 positions agree with TRBD1. Losses at the gene ends were 2 bases for V and 1 base for J; bases not matched to a gene: 5. This CDR3 has 15 amino acids. Germline V gene sequence: CDR1 MGHRA, CDR2 YSYEKL. The CDR3 region is CASSQPPQGSYEQYF. CDR3 in DNA: TGCGCCAGCAGCCAACCCCCACAGGGGTCCTACGAGCAGTACTTC.

A single count supports this clone. The chain carries TRBV28 and TRBJ1-3; D uncertain. Germline V gives CDR1 MDHEN, CDR2 SYDVKM. V gave up 5 bases and J gave up 5 bases, with 13 bases separating them. The CDR3 covers 14 residues. CDR3 coding DNA: TGTGCCAGCAGTCGCGTCAAGGGTAGAAACACCATATATTTT. This gives the protein CASSRVKGRNTIYF.

The CDR3: CASIEKYTGSGEQYF. CDR3 coding DNA: TGTGCCAGCATCGAGAAATATACAGGGAGTGGAGAGCAGTACTTC. The rearrangement links TRBV21-1 to TRBJ2-7; the table's D call of TRBD1 was not tested on the DNA. TRBV21-1 corresponds to a pseudogene. CDR3 length: 15 amino acids.

This chain connects TRBV28 to TRBJ1-1; D is uncertain. V was cut by 8 bases and J by 1 base, with 14 bases left in between. This CDR3 spans 14 amino acids. Germline V gene sequence: CDR1 MDHEN, CDR2 SYDVKM. The CDR3: CASGRRAQNTEAFF. CDR3 in DNA: TGTGCCAGCGGCCGGAGAGCACAGAACACTGAAGCTTTCTTT.

This clone was seen a handful of times. V gene TRBV18 combines with J gene TRBJ1-1; unclear D gene. The CDR3 contains 13 residues. With 3 bases removed from V and 1 base from J, the gap between germline ends came to 6 bases. Germline V gives CDR1 KGHSH, CDR2 LQKENI. The CDR3 is CASSPAGNTEAFF. CDR3 coding DNA: TGTGCCAGCTCACCGGCGGGGAACACTGAAGCTTTCTTT.

The chain is built from TRBV19 and TRBJ1-1; no clear D gene. Trimming shortened V by 8 bases and J by 0 bases, and 10 bases separated the two germline ends. The CDR3 sequence is 13 residues long. Germline V gene data show CDR1 as LNHDA and CDR2 as SQIVND (reference sequence). The CDR3 DNA follows: TGTGCCAGTGGAGGTGGAATGAACACTGAAGCTTTCTTT. This sequence encodes CASGGGMNTEAFF.

This clone was observed once. The chain joins TRBV18 to TRBJ1-1; 7 bases fit TRBD1. The CDR3 sequence is 13 residues long. With 5 bases clipped from V and 4 bases from J, the junction kept 4 bases outside the gene matches. Per germline, CDR1 KGHSH and CDR2 LQKENI. CDR3 region: CASSGGQSTEAFF. CDR3 sequence (DNA): TGTGCCAGCTCAGGGGGACAGTCCACTGAAGCTTTCTTT.

This rearrangement joins TRBV28 to TRBJ1-5; tentative D call: TRBD1 (5 bases). Trimming left V 5 bases short and J 7 bases short, with 15 bases between. Germline assignment: CDR1 MDHEN and CDR2 SYDVKM. The CDR3 has 14 amino acids. Here the CDR3 reads CASSAGTAAQPQHF. The CDR3 bases are TGTGCCAGCAGTGCTGGGACCGCTGCACAGCCCCAGCATTTT.

The chain links TRBV5-1 to TRBJ2-7; 8 bases align to TRBD1. This CDR3 comprises 14 residues. Germline CDR1 SGHRS, CDR2 YFSETQ. J was trimmed by 3 bases and V by 7 bases; bases with no gene match: 9. This CDR3 is CASVGQGLDYEQYF. CDR3 in DNA: TGCGCCAGCGTTGGACAGGGTCTCGACTACGAGCAGTACTTC.

There are many counts of this clone. The J gene is TRBJ1-1, the V gene TRBV4-1; D possibly corresponds to TRBD1 (5 bases). V lost 3 bases, J lost 4 bases, and 12 bases lay in between. The CDR3 has 14 amino acids. Germline V gene lookup returns CDR1 MGHRA and CDR2 YSYEKL. CDR3 sequence (DNA): TGCGCCAGCAGCCAGGGACGGCGACCCACTGAAGCTTTCTTT. It is translated as CASSQGRRPTEAFF.

The rearrangement uses TRBV13 and TRBJ2-7; D possibly corresponds to TRBD1 (5 bases). With 5 bases removed from V and 5 bases from J, the gap between germline ends came to 16 bases. Germline V gene lookup returns CDR1 PRHDT and CDR2 FYEKMQ (reference sequence). The CDR3 spans 14 residues. DNA for the CDR3: TGTGCCAGCAGCCACAATCAGGGTCTCAACGAGCAGTACTTC. Its translation: CASSHNQGLNEQYF.

The chain carries TRBV5-1 and TRBJ1-1; D ambiguous. Between the trimmed V and J ends, which lost 0 bases and 5 bases, there was a span of 11 bases. The CDR3 loop spans 14 amino acids. CDR1 is SGHRS, CDR2 YFSETQ, per germline. In DNA form, the CDR3 reads TGCGCCAGCAGCTTGGACAACCAGAAGACTGAAGCTTTCTTT. Its protein is CASSLDNQKTEAFF.

V is TRBV6-4 and J is TRBJ2-1; D possibly corresponds to TRBD2 (6 bases). Trimming left V 5 bases short and J 2 bases short, with 13 bases between. Germline-derived CDR1 and CDR2 are MRHNA and SNTAGT. The CDR3 contains 15 residues. CDR3 DNA: TGTGCCAGCAGTAAAGGGGAGGTGGCCTACAATGAGCAGTTCTTC. It is translated as CASSKGEVAYNEQFF.

Here the CDR3 reads CASSPEQTAYEQYF. For the CDR3, the DNA is TGTGCCAGCAGCCCCGAACAGACAGCCTACGAGCAGTACTTC. The chain uses TRBV7-8 and TRBJ2-7, with D maybe TRBD1 (5 bases). Germline V gene sequence: CDR1 SGHVS, CDR2 FQNEAQ. The CDR3 is made up of 14 amino acids. V lost 5 bases and J 2 bases, leaving 13 bases between the germline ends.

The chain combines TRBV19 with TRBJ1-2; 7 bases map to TRBD1. J was trimmed by 1 base and V by 4 bases; bases with no gene match: 3. There are 14 residues in the CDR3. Germline CDR1 reads LNHDA; CDR2 reads SQIVND (reference sequence). Written as DNA, the CDR3 is TGTGCCAGTAGTAGAGGGACAGATAACTATGGCTACACCTTC. Protein: CASSRGTDNYGYTF. Variable domain in full (rest from reference TRBV19 and TRBJ1-2): DGGITQSPKYLFRKEGQNVTLSCEQNLNHDAMYWYRQDPGQGLRLIYYSQIVNDFQKGDIAEGYSVSREKKESFPLTVTSAQKNPTAFYLCASSRGTDNYGYTFGSGTRLTVV.

This clone was detected a few times. V usage is TRBV10-3 and J usage is TRBJ1-4, with a weak D call TRBD1 (5 bases). Trimming shortened V by 3 bases and J by 11 bases, and 10 bases separated the two germline ends. CDR3 size: 12 residues. Germline-derived CDR1 and CDR2 are ENHRY and SYGVKD. For the CDR3, the DNA is TGTGCCATCAGTGATGGGGGAGAGAAACTGTTTTTT. Amino acids: CAISDGGEKLFF.